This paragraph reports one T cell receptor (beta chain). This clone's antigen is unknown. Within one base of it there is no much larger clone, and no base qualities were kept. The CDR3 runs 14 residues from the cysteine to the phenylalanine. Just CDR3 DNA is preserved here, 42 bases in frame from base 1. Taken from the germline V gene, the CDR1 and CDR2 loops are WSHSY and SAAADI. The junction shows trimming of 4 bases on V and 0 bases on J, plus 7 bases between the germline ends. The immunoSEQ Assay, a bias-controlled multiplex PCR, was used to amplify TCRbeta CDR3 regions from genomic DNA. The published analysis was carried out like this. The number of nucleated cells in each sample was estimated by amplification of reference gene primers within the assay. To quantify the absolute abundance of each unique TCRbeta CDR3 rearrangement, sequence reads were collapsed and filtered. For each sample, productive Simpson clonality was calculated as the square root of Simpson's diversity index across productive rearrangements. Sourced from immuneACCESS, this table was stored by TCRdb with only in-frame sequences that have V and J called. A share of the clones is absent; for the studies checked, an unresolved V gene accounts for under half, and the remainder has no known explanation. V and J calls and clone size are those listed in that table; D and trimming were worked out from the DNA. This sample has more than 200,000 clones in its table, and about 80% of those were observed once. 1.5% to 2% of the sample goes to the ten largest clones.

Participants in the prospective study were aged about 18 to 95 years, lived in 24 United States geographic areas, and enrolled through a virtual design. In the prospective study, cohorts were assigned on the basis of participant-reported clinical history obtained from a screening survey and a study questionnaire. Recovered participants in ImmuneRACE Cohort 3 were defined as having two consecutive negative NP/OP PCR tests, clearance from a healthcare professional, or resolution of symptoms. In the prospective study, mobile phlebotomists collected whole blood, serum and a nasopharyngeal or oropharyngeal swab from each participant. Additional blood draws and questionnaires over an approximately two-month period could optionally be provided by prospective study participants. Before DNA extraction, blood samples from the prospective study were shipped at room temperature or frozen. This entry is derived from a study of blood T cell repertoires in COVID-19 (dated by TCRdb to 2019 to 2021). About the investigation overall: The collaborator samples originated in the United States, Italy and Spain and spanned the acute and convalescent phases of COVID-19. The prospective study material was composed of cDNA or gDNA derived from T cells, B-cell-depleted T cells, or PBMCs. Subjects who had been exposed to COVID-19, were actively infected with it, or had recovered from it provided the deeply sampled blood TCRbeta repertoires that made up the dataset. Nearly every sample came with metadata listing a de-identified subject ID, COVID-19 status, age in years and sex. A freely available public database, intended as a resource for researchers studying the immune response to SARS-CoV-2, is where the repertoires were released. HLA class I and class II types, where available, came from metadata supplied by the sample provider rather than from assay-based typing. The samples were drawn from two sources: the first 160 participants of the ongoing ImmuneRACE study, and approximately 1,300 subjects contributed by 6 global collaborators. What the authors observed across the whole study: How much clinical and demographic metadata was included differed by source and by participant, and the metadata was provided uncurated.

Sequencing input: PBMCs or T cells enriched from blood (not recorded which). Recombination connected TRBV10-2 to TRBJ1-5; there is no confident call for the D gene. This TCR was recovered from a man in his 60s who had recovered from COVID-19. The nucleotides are TGCGCCAGCAGTGGGCAGGCTAGCAATCAGCCCCAGCATTTT. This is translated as CASSGQASNQPQHF.